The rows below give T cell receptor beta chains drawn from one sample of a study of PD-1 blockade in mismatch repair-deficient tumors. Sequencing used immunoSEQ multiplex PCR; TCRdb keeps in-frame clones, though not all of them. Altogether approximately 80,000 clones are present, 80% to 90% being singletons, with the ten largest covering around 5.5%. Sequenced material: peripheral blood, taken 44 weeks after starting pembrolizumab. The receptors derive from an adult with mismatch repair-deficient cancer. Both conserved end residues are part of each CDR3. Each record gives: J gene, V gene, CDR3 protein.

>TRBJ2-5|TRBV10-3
CAISAAGTGGLETQYF
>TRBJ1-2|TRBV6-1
CASSHQGPTYGYTF
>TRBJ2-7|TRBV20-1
CSARTRLEQYF
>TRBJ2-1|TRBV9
CASSQGAGNEQFF
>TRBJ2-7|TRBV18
CASSPVQSTGGAGEQYF
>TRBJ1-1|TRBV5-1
CASSLLGGDTEAFF
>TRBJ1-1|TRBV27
CASRELLSPEAFF
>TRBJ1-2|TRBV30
CAWSTGNGGYTF
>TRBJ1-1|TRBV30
CAWSGAVNTEAFF
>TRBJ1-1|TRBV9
CASSVSGDTEAFF
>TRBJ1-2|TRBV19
CASSSPGLNYGYTF
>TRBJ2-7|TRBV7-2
CASSGATYEQYF
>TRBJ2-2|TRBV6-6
CASSSDVWELFF
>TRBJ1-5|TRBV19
CASAITGLSNQPQHF
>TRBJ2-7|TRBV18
CASSPWSSGGSYEQYF
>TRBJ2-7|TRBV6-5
CASSYSPQGYEQYF
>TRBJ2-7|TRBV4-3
CASSQPTSGSFSEQYF
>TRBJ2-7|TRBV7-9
CASSSAGGRTTYEQYF
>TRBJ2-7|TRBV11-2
CASSFEQVSYEQYF
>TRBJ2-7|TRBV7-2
CASSSSPYEQYF
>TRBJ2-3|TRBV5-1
CASSGRQGPSTDTQYF
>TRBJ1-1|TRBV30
CAWSVQGGREAFF
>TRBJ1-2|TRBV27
CASSLDGNYGYTF
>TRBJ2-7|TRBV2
CASSLSEYGTYEQYF
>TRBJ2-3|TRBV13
CASSPGAGLAGRWDADTQYF
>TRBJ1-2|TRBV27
CASSSLGGSFGYTF
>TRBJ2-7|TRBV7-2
CASSVDRGYYEQYF
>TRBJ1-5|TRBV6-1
CASGETGPQPQHF
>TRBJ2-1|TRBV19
CASGNRGIEDEQFF
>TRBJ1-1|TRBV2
CASRGDSLVAFF
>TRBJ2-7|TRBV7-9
CASSLGRFEQYF
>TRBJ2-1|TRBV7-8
CASSPVLEVGYNEQFF
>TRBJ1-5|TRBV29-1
CSVGWEEGQPQHF
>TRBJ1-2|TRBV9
CASSVVGSNYGYTF
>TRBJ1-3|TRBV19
CASSMSGQLSGNTIYF
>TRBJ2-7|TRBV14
CASSQASPPGLTYEQYF
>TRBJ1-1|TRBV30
CAWSVKGWRESEAFF
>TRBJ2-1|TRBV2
CASIEGGWGYNEQFF
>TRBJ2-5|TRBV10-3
CAISAHEGLGETQYF
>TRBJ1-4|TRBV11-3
CASSLGAGGLGEKLFF
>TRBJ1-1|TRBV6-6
CASSQDRFSEAFF
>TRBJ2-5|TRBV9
CASSKGAEETQYF
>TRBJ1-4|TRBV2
CASSEPLGQAEKLFF
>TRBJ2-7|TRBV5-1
CASSLEPGSYEQYF
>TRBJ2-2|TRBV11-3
CASSPSRAGELFF
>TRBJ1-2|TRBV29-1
CSADGGWGYTF
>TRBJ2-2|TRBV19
CASRHPGDTGELFF
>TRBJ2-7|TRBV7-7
CASSLAENYEQYF
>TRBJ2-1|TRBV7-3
CASSLGGSRDEQFF
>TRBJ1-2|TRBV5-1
CASSLDQTYGYTF
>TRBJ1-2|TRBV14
CASSQAGVGVGYTF